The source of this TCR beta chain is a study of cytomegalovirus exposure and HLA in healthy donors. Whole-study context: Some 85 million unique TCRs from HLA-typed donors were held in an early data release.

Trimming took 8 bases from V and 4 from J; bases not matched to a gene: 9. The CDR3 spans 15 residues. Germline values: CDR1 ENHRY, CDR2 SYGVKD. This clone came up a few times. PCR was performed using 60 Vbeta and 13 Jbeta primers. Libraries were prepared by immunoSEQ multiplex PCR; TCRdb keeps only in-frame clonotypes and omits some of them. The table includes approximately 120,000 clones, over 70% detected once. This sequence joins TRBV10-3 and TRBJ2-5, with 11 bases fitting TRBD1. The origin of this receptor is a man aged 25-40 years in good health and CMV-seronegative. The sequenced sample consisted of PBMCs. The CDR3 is CAIGREDRGLETQYF. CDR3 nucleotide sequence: TGTGCCATCGGGCGTGAGGACAGGGGGCTAGAGACCCAGTACTTC.